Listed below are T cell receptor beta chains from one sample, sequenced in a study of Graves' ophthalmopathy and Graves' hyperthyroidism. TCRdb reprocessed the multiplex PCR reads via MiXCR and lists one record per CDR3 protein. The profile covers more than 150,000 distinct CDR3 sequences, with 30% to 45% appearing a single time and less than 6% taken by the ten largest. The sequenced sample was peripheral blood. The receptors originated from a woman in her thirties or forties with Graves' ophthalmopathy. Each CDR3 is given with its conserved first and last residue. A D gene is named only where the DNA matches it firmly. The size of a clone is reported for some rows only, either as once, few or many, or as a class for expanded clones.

CASSLEDRKAGDHEQYF | TGTGCCAGCAGCTTAGAAGACCGAAAAGCGGGAGACCACGAGCAGTACTTC | TRBJ2-7 | TRBD2 | . | TRBV7-4
CASSYSLYVSTEAFF | TGTGCCAGCAGTTACTCCCTATATGTTTCCACTGAAGCTTTCTTT | TRBJ1-1 | . | . | TRBV6-5
CASSPMGRQETQYF | TGTGCCAGCAGTCCCATGGGACGTCAAGAGACCCAGTACTTC | TRBJ2-5 | . | few | TRBV12-3/TRBV12-4
CASRTFMNTEAFF | TGTGCCAGCAGGACGTTCATGAACACTGAAGCTTTCTTT | TRBJ1-1 | . | . | TRBV19
CASSVDSGEGTQYF | TGTGCCAGCAGCGTAGATTCGGGAGAGGGGACCCAGTACTTC | TRBJ2-5 | . | many | TRBV9
CASSRASGQGYEQYF | TGCGCCAGCAGTCGCGCTTCGGGACAGGGGTACGAGCAGTACTTC | TRBJ2-7 | TRBD1 | many | TRBV10-1
CASSYGREEDGYTF | TGTGCCAGCAGTTACGGTAGGGAAGAGGATGGCTACACCTTC | TRBJ1-2 | . | few | TRBV6-5
CASRQQGTNYGYTF | TGTGCCAGCAGGCAACAGGGGACTAACTATGGCTACACCTTC | TRBJ1-2 | TRBD1 | . | TRBV6-2/TRBV6-3
CASSRTEPANYGYTF | TGTGCCAGTAGTCGGACAGAACCAGCTAACTATGGCTACACCTTC | TRBJ1-2 | . | many | TRBV19
CSVAGDGDEQYF | TGCAGCGTCGCAGGGGACGGGGACGAGCAGTACTTC | TRBJ2-7 | . | many | TRBV29-1
CASSYRQIKVDEQYF | TGTGCCAGCAGCTATCGTCAGATTAAGGTGGACGAGCAGTACTTC | TRBJ2-7 | . | . | TRBV11-1
CASSKIGGLMNTEAFF | TGTGCCAGCAGCAAGATTGGGGGTCTTATGAACACTGAAGCTTTCTTT | TRBJ1-1 | . | many | TRBV7-2
CASSPGQHGELFF | TGTGCCAGCAGTCCTGGGCAGCACGGGGAGCTGTTTTTT | TRBJ2-2 | . | many | TRBV27
CASGRWNTEAFF | TGTGCCAGCGGAAGGTGGAACACTGAAGCTTTCTTT | TRBJ1-1 | . | many | TRBV6-2/TRBV6-3
CASSPLGTTPQETQYF | TGTGCCAGCAGCCCGTTGGGGACGACGCCGCAAGAGACCCAGTACTTC | TRBJ2-5 | . | . | TRBV6-1
CASSAHPESYGYTF | TGTGCCAGCAGTGCCCACCCAGAGAGCTATGGCTACACCTTC | TRBJ1-2 | . | many | TRBV12-3/TRBV12-4
CASSFDREDSPLHF | TGTGCCAGCAGTTTTGACAGGGAGGATTCACCCCTCCACTTT | TRBJ1-6 | TRBD1 | . | TRBV28
CASSSEPDTEAFF | TGTGCCAGCAGTTCCGAACCAGACACTGAAGCTTTCTTT | TRBJ1-1 | . | once | TRBV6-5
CASSSYSLTGGAYEQYF | TGTGCCAGCAGTTCCTACTCCTTGACAGGGGGAGCCTACGAGCAGTACTTC | TRBJ2-7 | TRBD1 | . | TRBV6-5
CASTAQGPGLYEQYF | TGTGCCAGCACGGCACAGGGCCCCGGGCTCTACGAGCAGTACTTC | TRBJ2-7 | . | few | TRBV27
CASSMDRVVTDTQYF | TGTGCCAGCAGCATGGACAGGGTTGTAACAGATACGCAGTATTTT | TRBJ2-3 | TRBD1 | many | TRBV11-2
CASSEPGMNTEAFF | TGTGCCAGCAGTGAACCAGGGATGAACACTGAAGCTTTCTTT | TRBJ1-1 | . | . | TRBV6-1
CASSGAGLTGSPLHF | TGTGCCAGCAGCGGGGCCGGGCTCACTGGTTCACCCCTCCACTTT | TRBJ1-6 | . | . | TRBV12-3/TRBV12-4
CASSLDAGGGRSPLHF | TGTGCCAGCAGCTTAGATGCGGGGGGAGGCCGTTCACCCCTCCACTTT | TRBJ1-6 | . | many | TRBV11-2
CATSGLLKTGWYGQPQHF | TGTGCCACCAGTGGCCTACTGAAAACAGGGTGGTATGGCCAGCCCCAGCATTTT | TRBJ1-5 | . | . | TRBV24-1
CASSYLGRGEQYF | TGTGCCAGCAGTTACCTTGGCAGAGGGGAGCAGTACTTC | TRBJ2-7 | . | . | TRBV28
CASSYTAITYEQYF | TGTGCCAGCAGTTATACAGCGATTACCTACGAGCAGTACTTC | TRBJ2-7 | . | many | TRBV6-2/TRBV6-3
CASSESSRRNTEAFF | TGCGCCAGCAGTGAGTCGAGTCGGAGGAACACTGAAGCTTTCTTT | TRBJ1-1 | . | . | TRBV10-2
CASSLRGGGGYTF | TGTGCCAGCAGTTTGAGAGGGGGTGGTGGCTACACCTTC | TRBJ1-2 | . | few | TRBV12-3/TRBV12-4
CASSPRGFPIRGSPLHF | TGTGCCAGCAGCCCCCGAGGGTTCCCGATCAGGGGTTCACCCCTCCACTTT | TRBJ1-6 | . | many | TRBV7-8
CASTWTGMNTEAFF | TGTGCCAGCACCTGGACAGGGATGAACACTGAAGCTTTCTTT | TRBJ1-1 | TRBD1 | many | TRBV12-3/TRBV12-4
CASSSGTGTTNTEAFF | TGTGCCAGTAGTTCTGGTACCGGGACAACGAACACTGAAGCTTTCTTT | TRBJ1-1 | . | many | TRBV19
CASSQARGVTGELFF | TGTGCCAGCAGTCAAGCAAGGGGGGTCACCGGGGAGCTGTTTTTT | TRBJ2-2 | . | many | TRBV5-6
CASSLALLQETQYF | TGTGCCAGCAGCTTAGCACTACTACAAGAGACCCAGTACTTC | TRBJ2-5 | . | . | TRBV11-1
CASSYDPGNSPLHF | TGTGCCAGCAGTTACGATCCGGGAAATTCACCCCTCCACTTT | TRBJ1-6 | . | many | TRBV6-2/TRBV6-3
CASSQGALGTEAFF | TGTGCCAGCAGCCAAGGAGCCCTCGGGACTGAAGCTTTCTTT | TRBJ1-1 | . | many | TRBV14
CASSLGRGQPQHF | TGTGCCAGCAGCTTGGGTCGTGGACAGCCCCAGCATTTT | TRBJ1-5 | . | few | TRBV11-2
CSVEGWDEDIQYF | TGCAGCGTTGAAGGATGGGACGAGGACATTCAGTACTTC | TRBJ2-4 | . | few | TRBV29-1
CASSQTGWGETQYF | TGTGCCAGCAGTCAAACGGGGTGGGGGGAGACCCAGTACTTC | TRBJ2-5 | . | . | TRBV12-3/TRBV12-4
CASSLLGAGEQYF | TGTGCCAGCAGTTTATTGGGGGCAGGCGAGCAGTACTTC | TRBJ2-7 | . | . | TRBV28
CATSRGRGGGEQYF | TGTGCCACCAGCAGAGGAAGGGGCGGGGGAGAGCAGTACTTC | TRBJ2-7 | TRBD2 | . | TRBV15
CASRDTGVAKNIQYF | TGTGCCAGCAGAGACACAGGGGTAGCCAAAAACATTCAGTACTTC | TRBJ2-4 | TRBD1 | . | TRBV2
CAWRGNTEAFF | TGTGCCTGGCGTGGGAACACTGAAGCTTTCTTT | TRBJ1-1 | . | many | TRBV30
CASSTSRQVPETQYF | TGTGCCAGCAGCACGTCAAGACAGGTCCCGGAGACCCAGTACTTC | TRBJ2-5 | . | many | TRBV28
CASSEPRPEAFF | TGTGCCAGCAGTGAACCCAGACCTGAAGCTTTCTTT | TRBJ1-1 | . | . | TRBV6-1
CASSQGIGVNEQYF | TGCGCCAGCAGCCAAGGGATCGGAGTGAACGAGCAGTACTTC | TRBJ2-7 | . | many | TRBV4-1
CASSGSGYTF | TGTGCCAGCAGCGGATCGGGCTACACCTTC | TRBJ1-2 | . | . | TRBV12-3/TRBV12-4
CASSQDWVNTGELFF | TGTGCCAGCAGCCAAGATTGGGTCAACACCGGGGAGCTGTTTTTT | TRBJ2-2 | . | many | TRBV14
CASSLDRQETQYF | TGTGCCAGCAGTTTGGACAGACAAGAGACCCAGTACTTC | TRBJ2-5 | . | many | TRBV12-3/TRBV12-4
CASSLALGRNTEAFF | TGTGCCAGCAGCTTGGCCTTGGGTAGGAACACTGAAGCTTTCTTT | TRBJ1-1 | . | many | TRBV5-5
CASSPDGPRWEQYF | TGTGCCAGCAGCCCAGACGGGCCCCGATGGGAGCAGTACTTC | TRBJ2-7 | . | . | TRBV6-2/TRBV6-3